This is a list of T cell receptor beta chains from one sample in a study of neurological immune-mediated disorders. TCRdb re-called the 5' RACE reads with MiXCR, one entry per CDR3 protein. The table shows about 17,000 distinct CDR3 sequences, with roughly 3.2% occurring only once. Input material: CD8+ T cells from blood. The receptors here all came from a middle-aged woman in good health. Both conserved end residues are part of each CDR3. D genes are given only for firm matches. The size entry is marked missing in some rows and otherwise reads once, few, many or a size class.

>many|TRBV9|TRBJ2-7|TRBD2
CASSEEGTSGYEQYF
TGTGCCAGCAGCGAGGAAGGGACTAGCGGCTACGAGCAGTACTTC
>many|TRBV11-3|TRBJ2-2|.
CASTRGTEDAGELFF
TGTGCCAGCACCCGGGGGACAGAGGACGCCGGGGAGCTGTTTTTT
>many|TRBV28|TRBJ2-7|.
CASSSSGGWERSF
TGTGCCAGCAGTTCATCTGGCGGGTGGGAAAGAAGCTTC
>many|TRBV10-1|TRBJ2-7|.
CASSEGTPLYEQYF
TGCGCCAGCAGTGAGGGGACTCCGCTCTACGAGCAGTACTTC
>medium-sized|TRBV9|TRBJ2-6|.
CASSPNRNSGANVLTF
TGTGCCAGCAGCCCCAACAGGAACTCTGGGGCCAACGTCCTGACTTTC
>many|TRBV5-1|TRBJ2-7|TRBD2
CASSVGLAGGGLTSQQYF
TGCGCCAGCAGCGTCGGACTAGCGGGAGGCGGCCTGACCTCCCAGCAGTACTTC
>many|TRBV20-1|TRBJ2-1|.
CSASGGGSPTYNEQFF
TGCAGTGCTAGTGGAGGGGGATCACCAACCTACAATGAGCAGTTCTTC
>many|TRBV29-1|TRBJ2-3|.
CSVEEDVVQDTQYF
TGCAGCGTTGAAGAGGACGTAGTACAAGATACGCAGTATTTT
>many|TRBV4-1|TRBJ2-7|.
CASSQGFVEQGYEQYF
TGCGCCAGCAGCCAAGGATTTGTGGAGCAGGGCTACGAGCAGTACTTC
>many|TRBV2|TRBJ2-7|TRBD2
CASSGTSGSYEQYF
TGTGCCAGCAGTGGGACTAGCGGGAGCTACGAGCAGTACTTC
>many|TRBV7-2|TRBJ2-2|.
CASTGPTVGTGELFF
TGTGCCAGCACCGGACCAACGGTGGGCACCGGGGAGCTGTTTTTT
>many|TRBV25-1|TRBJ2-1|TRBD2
CASSLGLAGEQFF
TGTGCCAGCAGTCTGGGACTAGCGGGCGAGCAGTTCTTC
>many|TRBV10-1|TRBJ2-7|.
CASSPGQLYEQYF
TGCGCCAGCAGCCCGGGACAACTCTACGAGCAGTACTTC
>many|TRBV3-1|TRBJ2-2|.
CASSPTRTGGGELFF
TGTGCCAGCAGCCCAACTAGGACTGGAGGCGGGGAGCTGTTTTTT
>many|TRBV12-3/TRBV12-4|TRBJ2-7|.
CASSTDGYEQYF
TGTGCCAGCAGTACAGACGGGTACGAGCAGTACTTC
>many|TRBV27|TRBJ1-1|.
CASSFGENTEAFF
TGTGCCAGCAGTTTTGGGGAGAACACTGAAGCTTTCTTT
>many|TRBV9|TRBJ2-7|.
CASSVWRDTYEQYF
TGTGCCAGCAGCGTATGGCGGGACACCTACGAGCAGTACTTC
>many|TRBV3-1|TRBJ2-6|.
CASSLLAGASSGANVLTF
TGTGCCAGCAGCCTCTTAGCAGGGGCGAGCTCTGGGGCCAACGTCCTGACTTTC
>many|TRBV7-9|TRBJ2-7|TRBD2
CASSYAGLAGTEQYF
TGTGCCAGCAGCTATGCGGGACTAGCGGGAACCGAGCAGTACTTC
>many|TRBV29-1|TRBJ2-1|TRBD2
CSVVETSTTYEQFF
TGCAGCGTTGTCGAGACTAGCACTACCTATGAGCAGTTCTTC
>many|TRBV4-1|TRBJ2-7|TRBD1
CASSPFRDRGSYEQYF
TGCGCCAGCAGCCCGTTCCGGGACAGGGGATCCTACGAGCAGTACTTC
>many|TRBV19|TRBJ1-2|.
CATQSLGYYGYTF
TGTGCCACCCAATCACTAGGCTACTATGGCTACACCTTC
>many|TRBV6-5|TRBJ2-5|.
CASSSRTGLQETQYF
TGTGCCAGCAGCTCCCGGACGGGCCTACAAGAGACCCAGTACTTC
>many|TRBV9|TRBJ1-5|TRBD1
CASSTGTGSNQPQHF
TGTGCCAGCAGCACCGGGACAGGCTCCAATCAGCCCCAGCATTTT
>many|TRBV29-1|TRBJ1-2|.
CSVEWPGLDGYTF
TGCAGCGTTGAATGGCCGGGACTAGATGGCTACACCTTC
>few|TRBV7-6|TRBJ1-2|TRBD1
CASSTGTGDIDGYTF
TGTGCCAGCAGCACGGGGACAGGGGACATAGATGGCTACACCTTC
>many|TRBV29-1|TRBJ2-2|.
CSVEDSEGRTGELFF
TGCAGCGTTGAAGATTCAGAGGGAAGGACCGGGGAGCTGTTTTTT
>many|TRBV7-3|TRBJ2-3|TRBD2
CASSRTSGRSDTQYF
TGTGCCAGCAGCCGGACTAGCGGGAGGTCAGATACGCAGTATTTT
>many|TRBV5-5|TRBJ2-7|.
CASSQSEQLNSYEQYF
TGTGCCAGCAGCCAAAGCGAACAGCTAAACTCCTACGAGCAGTACTTC
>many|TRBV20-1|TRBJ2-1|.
CSASYRYNEQFF
TGCAGTGCTAGTTACAGATACAATGAGCAGTTCTTC
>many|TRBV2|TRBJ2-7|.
CASSVRDSTYEQYF
TGTGCCAGCAGTGTCAGGGATAGCACCTACGAGCAGTACTTC
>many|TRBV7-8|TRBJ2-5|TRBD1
CASSFTGGETQYF
TGTGCCAGCAGCTTTACAGGGGGGGAGACCCAGTACTTC
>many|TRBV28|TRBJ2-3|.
CASSSRTTTDTQYF
TGTGCCAGCAGTTCCAGGACTACCACAGATACGCAGTATTTT
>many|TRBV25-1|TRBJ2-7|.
CASSASQVAEQYF
TGTGCCAGCAGTGCATCACAGGTGGCCGAGCAGTACTTC
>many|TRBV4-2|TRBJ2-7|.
CASSQETRDFQYF
TGTGCCAGCAGCCAGGAAACACGGGACTTTCAGTACTTC
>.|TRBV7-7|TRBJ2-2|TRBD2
CASSLLAGGTGELFF
TGTGCCAGCAGCCTTCTAGCGGGGGGCACCGGGGAGCTGTTTTTT
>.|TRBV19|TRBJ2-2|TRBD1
CASTGVVGELFF
TGTGCTTCGACAGGGGTGGTCGGGGAGCTGTTTTTT
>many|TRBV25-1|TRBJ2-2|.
CASLRANTGELFF
TGTGCCAGCCTCCGGGCGAACACCGGGGAGCTGTTTTTT
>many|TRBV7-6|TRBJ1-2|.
CASSLGAGTNYGYTF
TGTGCCAGCAGCTTAGGGGCCGGGACAAACTATGGCTACACCTTC
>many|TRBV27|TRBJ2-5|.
CASSRDIGETQYF
TGTGCCAGCAGTAGGGACATCGGAGAGACCCAGTACTTC
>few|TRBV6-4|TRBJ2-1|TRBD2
CASSGLAGPNEQFF
TGTGCCAGCAGTGGACTAGCGGGACCCAATGAGCAGTTCTTC
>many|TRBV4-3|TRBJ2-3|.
CASSQEGQYPDTQYF
TGCGCCAGCAGCCAAGAAGGGCAATACCCAGATACGCAGTATTTT
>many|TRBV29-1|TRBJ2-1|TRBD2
CSAHSRGLAGPSSYNEQFF
TGCAGCGCACATTCGAGAGGACTAGCGGGGCCGAGCTCCTACAATGAGCAGTTCTTC
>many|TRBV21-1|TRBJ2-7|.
CASSTSGTYEQYF
TGTGCCAGCAGCACTAGCGGTACCTACGAGCAGTACTTC
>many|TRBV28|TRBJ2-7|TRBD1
CASRETGGSYEQYF
TGTGCCAGCAGGGAGACAGGGGGCTCCTACGAGCAGTACTTC
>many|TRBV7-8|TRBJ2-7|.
CASSPMGSYEQYF
TGTGCCAGCAGCCCGATGGGCTCCTACGAGCAGTACTTC
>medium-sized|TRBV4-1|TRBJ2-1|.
CASSLGGEQFF
TGCGCCAGCAGCCTCGGGGGCGAGCAGTTCTTC
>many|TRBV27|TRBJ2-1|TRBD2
CASSLGSGGYNEQFF
TGTGCCAGCAGTTTAGGTAGCGGGGGTTACAATGAGCAGTTCTTC
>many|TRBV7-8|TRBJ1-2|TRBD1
CASSLGGGANYGYTF
TGTGCCAGCAGCTTAGGAGGGGGCGCTAACTATGGCTACACCTTC
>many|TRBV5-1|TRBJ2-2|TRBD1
CASSPPEPGQGWTGELFF
TGCGCCAGCAGCCCACCCGAACCGGGACAGGGATGGACCGGGGAGCTGTTTTTT
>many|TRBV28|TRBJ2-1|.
CASSLVDEQFF
TGTGCCAGCAGCTTGGTGGATGAGCAGTTCTTC
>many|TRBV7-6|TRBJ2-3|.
CASSAPGTDTQYF
TGTGCCAGCAGCGCCCCAGGCACAGATACGCAGTATTTT
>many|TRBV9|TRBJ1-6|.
CASSVEGEIDSPLHF
TGTGCCAGCAGCGTAGAGGGGGAAATCGATTCACCCCTCCACTTT
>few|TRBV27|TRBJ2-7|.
CASSLSPSSYEQYF
TGTGCCAGCAGTTTGTCGCCCTCCTCCTACGAGCAGTACTTC
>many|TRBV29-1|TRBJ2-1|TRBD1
CSALDRGNNEQFF
TGCAGCGCCCTGGACAGGGGGAACAATGAGCAGTTCTTC
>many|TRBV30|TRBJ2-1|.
CAWSKGMEYNEQFF
TGTGCCTGGAGTAAAGGGATGGAGTACAATGAGCAGTTCTTC
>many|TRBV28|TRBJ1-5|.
CASSPGTNFYEPQHF
TGTGCCAGCAGTCCCGGGACAAATTTTTATGAGCCCCAGCATTTT
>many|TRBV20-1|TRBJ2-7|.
CSARPKDFYEQYF
TGCAGTGCTAGACCAAAGGACTTCTACGAGCAGTACTTC
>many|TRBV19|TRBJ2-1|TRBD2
CATFPGGPSNEQFF
TGTGCCACCTTCCCGGGAGGGCCCTCCAATGAGCAGTTCTTC
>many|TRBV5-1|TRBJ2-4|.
CASSLERQGSGKNIQYF
TGCGCCAGCAGCTTGGAGCGGCAGGGGTCGGGCAAAAACATTCAGTACTTC